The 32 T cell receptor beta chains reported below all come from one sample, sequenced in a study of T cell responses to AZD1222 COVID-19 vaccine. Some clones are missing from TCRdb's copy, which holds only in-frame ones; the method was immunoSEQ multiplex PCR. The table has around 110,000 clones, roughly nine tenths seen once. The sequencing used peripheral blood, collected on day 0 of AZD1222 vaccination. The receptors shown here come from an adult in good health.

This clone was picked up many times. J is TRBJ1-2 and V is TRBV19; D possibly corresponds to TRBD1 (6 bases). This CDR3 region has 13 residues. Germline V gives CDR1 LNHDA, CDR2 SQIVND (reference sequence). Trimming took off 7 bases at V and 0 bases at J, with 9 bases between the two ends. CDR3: CASMPGANYGYTF. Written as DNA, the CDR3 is TGTGCCAGTATGCCAGGGGCTAACTATGGCTACACCTTC. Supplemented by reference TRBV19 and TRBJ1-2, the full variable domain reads DGGITQSPKYLFRKEGQNVTLSCEQNLNHDAMYWYRQDPGQGLRLIYYSQIVNDFQKGDIAEGYSVSREKKESFPLTVTSAQKNPTAFYLCASMPGANYGYTFGSGTRLTVV.

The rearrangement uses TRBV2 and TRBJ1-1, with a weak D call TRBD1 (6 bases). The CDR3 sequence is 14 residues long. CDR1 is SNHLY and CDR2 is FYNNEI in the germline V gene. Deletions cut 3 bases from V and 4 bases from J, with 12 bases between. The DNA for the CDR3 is TGTGCCAGCAGTGATCCGACAGGTGGCACTGAAGCTTTCTTT. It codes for CASSDPTGGTEAFF.

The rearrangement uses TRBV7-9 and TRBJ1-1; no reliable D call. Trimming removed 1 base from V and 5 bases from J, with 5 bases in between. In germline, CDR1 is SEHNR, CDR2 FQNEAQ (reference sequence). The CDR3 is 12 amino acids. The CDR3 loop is CASSLGWTEAFF. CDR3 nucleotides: TGTGCCAGCAGCTTAGGATGGACTGAAGCTTTCTTT.

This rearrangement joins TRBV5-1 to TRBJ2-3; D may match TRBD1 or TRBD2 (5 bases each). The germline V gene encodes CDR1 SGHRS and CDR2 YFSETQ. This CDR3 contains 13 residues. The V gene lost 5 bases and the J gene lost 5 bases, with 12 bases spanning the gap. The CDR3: CASRFGGEDTQYF. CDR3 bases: TGCGCCAGCAGGTTTGGGGGTGAAGATACGCAGTATTTT.

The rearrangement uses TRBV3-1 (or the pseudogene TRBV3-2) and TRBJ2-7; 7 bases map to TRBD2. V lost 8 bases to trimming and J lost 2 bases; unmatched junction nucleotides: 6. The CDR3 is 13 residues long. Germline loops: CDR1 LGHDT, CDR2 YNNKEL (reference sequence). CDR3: CASLTGGAYEQYV. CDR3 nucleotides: TGTGCCAGCCTAACGGGGGGAGCCTACGAGCAGTACGTC.

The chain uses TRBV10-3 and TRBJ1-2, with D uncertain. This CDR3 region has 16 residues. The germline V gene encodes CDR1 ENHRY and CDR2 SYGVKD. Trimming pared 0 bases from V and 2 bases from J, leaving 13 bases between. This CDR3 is CAISESPRMTNYGYTF. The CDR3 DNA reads TGTGCCATCAGTGAGTCACCCCGGATGACGAACTATGGCTACACCTTC.

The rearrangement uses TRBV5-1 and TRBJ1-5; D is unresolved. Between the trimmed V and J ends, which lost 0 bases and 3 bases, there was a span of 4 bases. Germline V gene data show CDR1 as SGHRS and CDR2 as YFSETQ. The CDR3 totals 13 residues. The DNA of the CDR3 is TGCGCCAGCAGCTTGGCCTTCAATCAGCCCCAGCATTTT. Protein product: CASSLAFNQPQHF. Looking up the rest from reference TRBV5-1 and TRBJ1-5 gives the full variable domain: KAGVTQTPRYLIKTRGQQVTLSCSPISGHRSVSWYQQTPGQGLQFLFEYFSETQRNKGNFPGRFSGRQFSNSRSEMNVSTLELGDSALYLCASSLAFNQPQHFGDGTRLSIL.

The chain's CDR3 is CSAQKRPGELFF. CDR3 bases: TGCAGCGCCCAGAAGAGGCCCGGGGAGCTGTTTTTT. The chain uses TRBV29-1 and TRBJ2-2, with no clear D. The V end was cut by 7 bases, the J end by 6 bases, with 12 bases between. Per germline, CDR1 SQVTM and CDR2 ANQGSEA. This CDR3 is 12 amino acids long.

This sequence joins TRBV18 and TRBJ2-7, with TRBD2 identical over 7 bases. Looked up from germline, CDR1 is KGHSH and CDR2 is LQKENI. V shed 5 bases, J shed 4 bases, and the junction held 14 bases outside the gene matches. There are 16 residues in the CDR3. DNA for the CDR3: TGTGCCAGCTCAACCCAAGCGGGGCGCCTCAGATACGAGCAGTACTTC. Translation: CASSTQAGRLRYEQYF.

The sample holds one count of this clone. CDR3 nucleotides: TGTGCCAGTAGTATAGGCCTAGCGGGGGAGACCCAGTACTTC. It yields the protein CASSIGLAGETQYF. J is TRBJ2-5 and V is TRBV19; 9 bases fit TRBD2. The V gene end was trimmed by 1 base and the J gene end by 5 bases; junction bases not matched to a gene: 2. Germline V gene lookup returns CDR1 LNHDA and CDR2 SQIVND (reference sequence). CDR3 length equals 14 residues.

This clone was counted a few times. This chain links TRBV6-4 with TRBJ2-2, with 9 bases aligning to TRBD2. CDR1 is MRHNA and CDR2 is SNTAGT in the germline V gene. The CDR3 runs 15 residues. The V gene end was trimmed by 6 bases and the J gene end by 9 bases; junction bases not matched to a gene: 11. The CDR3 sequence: CASSLPTGLARELFF. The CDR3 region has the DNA TGTGCCAGCAGCCTCCCGACGGGACTAGCAAGGGAGCTGTTTTTT.

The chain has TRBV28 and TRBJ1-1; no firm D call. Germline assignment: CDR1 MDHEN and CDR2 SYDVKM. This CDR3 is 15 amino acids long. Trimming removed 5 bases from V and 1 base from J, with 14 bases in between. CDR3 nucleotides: TGTGCCAGCAGTCTTCCAACCAGCCGGAACACTGAAGCTTTCTTT. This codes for CASSLPTSRNTEAFF.

The CDR3 DNA follows: TGTGCCAGCAGCTCCACAGGGGTGGGTGGCTACACCTTC. It codes for CASSSTGVGGYTF. The chain uses TRBV6-5 and TRBJ1-2; 7 nucleotides align to TRBD1. V shed 6 bases and J 7 bases; nucleotides not matched to a gene: 8. CDR1 is MNHEY, CDR2 SVGAGI, per germline. This CDR3 has 13 amino acids.

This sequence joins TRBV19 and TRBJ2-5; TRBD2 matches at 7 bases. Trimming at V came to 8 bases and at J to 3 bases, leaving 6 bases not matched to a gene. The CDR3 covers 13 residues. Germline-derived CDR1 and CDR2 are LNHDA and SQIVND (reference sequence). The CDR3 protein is CASAVGREETQYF. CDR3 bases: TGTGCCAGTGCGGTGGGGAGGGAAGAGACCCAGTACTTC.

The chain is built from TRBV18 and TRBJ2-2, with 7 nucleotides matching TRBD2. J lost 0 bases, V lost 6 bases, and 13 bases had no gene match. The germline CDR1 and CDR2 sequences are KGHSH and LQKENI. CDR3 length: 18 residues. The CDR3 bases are TGTGCCAGCTCTCCTACGGTTCGGCGGGAGACGAACACCGGGGAGCTGTTTTTT. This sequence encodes CASSPTVRRETNTGELFF.

The CDR3 here is CAIPAPRSVNTGELFF. The CDR3 DNA follows: TGTGCCATCCCGGCGCCTAGATCGGTGAACACCGGGGAGCTGTTTTTT. This chain links TRBV10-3 with TRBJ2-2; unclear D gene. The CDR3 totals 16 residues. V lost 8 bases and J 1 base, leaving 17 bases between the germline ends. The germline V gene has CDR1 ENHRY and CDR2 SYGVKD.

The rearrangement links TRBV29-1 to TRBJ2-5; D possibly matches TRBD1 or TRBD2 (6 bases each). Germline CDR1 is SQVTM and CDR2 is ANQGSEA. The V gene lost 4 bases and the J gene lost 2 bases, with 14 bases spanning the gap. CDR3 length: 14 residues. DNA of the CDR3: TGCAGCGTTGTGAGCGGAGGGGGTCAAGAGACCCAGTACTTC. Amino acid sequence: CSVVSGGGQETQYF. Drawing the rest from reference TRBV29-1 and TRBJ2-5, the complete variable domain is SAVISQKPSRDICQRGTSLTIQCQVDSQVTMMFWYRQQPGQSLTLIATANQGSEATYESGFVIDKFPISRPNLTFSTLTVSNMSPEDSSIYLCSVVSGGGQETQYFGPGTRLLVL.

The CDR3, as DNA: TGCGCCAGCAGCCAGACTAACACCGGGGAGCTGTTTTTT. Its translation is CASSQTNTGELFF. The chain carries TRBV4-3 and TRBJ2-2, with no clear D. Germline V gives CDR1 LGHNA, CDR2 YSLEER. The CDR3 is made up of 13 amino acids. V was trimmed by 3 bases and J by 2 bases, leaving 4 bases between them.

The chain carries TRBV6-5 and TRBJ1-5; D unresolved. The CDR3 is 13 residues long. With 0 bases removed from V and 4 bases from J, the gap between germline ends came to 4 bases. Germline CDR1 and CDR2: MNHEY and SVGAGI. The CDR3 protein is CASSYSTNQPQHF. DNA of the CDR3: TGTGCCAGCAGTTACTCAACGAATCAGCCCCAGCATTTT.

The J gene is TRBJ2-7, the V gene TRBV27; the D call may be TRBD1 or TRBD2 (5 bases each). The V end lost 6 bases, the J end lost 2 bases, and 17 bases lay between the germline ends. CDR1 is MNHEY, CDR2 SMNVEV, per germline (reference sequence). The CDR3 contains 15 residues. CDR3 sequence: CASRSYGAGTYEQYF. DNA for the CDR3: TGTGCCAGCAGAAGTTACGGGGCAGGGACCTACGAGCAGTACTTC.

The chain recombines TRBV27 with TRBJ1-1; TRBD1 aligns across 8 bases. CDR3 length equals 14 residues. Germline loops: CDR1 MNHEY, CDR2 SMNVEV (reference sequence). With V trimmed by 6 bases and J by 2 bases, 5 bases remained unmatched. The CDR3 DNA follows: TGTGCCAGCAGCCTCCAGGGGGCTAACACTGAAGCTTTCTTT. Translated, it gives CASSLQGANTEAFF.

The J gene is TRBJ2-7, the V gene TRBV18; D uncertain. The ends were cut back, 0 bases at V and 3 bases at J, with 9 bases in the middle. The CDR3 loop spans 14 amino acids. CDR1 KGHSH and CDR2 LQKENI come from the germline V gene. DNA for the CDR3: TGTGCCAGCTCACCACCGGATAACAGCTACGAGCAGTACTTC. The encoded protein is CASSPPDNSYEQYF.

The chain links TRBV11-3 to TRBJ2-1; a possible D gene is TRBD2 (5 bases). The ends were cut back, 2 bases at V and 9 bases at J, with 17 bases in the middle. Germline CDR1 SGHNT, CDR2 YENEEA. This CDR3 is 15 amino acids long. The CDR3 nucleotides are TGTGCCAGCAGCTTAAGGAGCCCCGGGATAGGTGAGCAGTTCTTC. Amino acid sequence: CASSLRSPGIGEQFF.

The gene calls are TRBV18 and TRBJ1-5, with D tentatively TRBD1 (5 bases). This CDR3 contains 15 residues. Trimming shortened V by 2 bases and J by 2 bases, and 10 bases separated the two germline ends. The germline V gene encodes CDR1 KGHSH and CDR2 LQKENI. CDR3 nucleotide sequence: TGTGCCAGCTCACCAGGGGGGGGTGGCAATCAGCCCCAGCATTTT. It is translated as CASSPGGGGNQPQHF.

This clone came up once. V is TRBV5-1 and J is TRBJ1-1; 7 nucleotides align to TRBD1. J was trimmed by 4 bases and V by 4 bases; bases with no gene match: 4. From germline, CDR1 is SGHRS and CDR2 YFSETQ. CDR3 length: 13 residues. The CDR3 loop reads CASSTTGTTEAFF. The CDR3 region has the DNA TGCGCCAGCAGCACGACAGGGACCACTGAAGCTTTCTTT.

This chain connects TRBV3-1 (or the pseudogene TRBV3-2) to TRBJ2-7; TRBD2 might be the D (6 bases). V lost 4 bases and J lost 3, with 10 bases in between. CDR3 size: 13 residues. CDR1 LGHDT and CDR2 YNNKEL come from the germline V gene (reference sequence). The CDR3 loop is CASSLGGLYEQYF. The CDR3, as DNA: TGTGCCAGCAGCCTTGGGGGACTCTACGAGCAGTACTTC.

In nucleotides, the CDR3 is TGCGCCAGCAGCCAATCCCCCACTAGCGGAGCCTACGAGCAGTACGTC. This gives the protein CASSQSPTSGAYEQYV. The rearrangement uses TRBV4-3 and TRBJ2-7, with TRBD2 identical over 8 bases. CDR1 LGHNA and CDR2 YSLEER come from the germline V gene. V dropped 2 bases and J dropped 2; count of bases not matched to a gene: 8. This CDR3 contains 16 residues.

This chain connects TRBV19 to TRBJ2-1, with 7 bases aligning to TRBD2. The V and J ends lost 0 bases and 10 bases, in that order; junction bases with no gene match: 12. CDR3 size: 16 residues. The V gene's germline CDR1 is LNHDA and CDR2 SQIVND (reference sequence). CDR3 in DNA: TGTGCCAGTAGTATAGAGGCGGGAGCCGCTTTCTCGGAGCAGTTCTTC. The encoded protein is CASSIEAGAAFSEQFF.

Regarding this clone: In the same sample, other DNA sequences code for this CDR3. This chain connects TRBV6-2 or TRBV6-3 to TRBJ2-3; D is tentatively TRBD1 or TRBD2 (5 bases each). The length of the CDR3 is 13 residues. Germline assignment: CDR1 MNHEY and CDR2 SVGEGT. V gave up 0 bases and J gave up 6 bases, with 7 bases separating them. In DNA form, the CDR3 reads TGTGCCAGCAGTTACTCAGGGACCGATACGCAGTATTTT. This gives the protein CASSYSGTDTQYF.

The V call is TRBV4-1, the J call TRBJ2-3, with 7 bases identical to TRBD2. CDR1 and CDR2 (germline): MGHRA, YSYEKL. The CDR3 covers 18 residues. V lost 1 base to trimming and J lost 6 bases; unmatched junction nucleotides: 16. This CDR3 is CASSQGNYRAGTVDTQYF. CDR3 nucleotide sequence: TGCGCCAGCAGCCAAGGGAATTATCGAGCGGGGACGGTGGATACGCAGTATTTT.

Here the CDR3 DNA reads TGTGCCAGCAGTGGAGGACAGTTGACTAACTATGGCTACACCTTC. This sequence encodes CASSGGQLTNYGYTF. The rearrangement uses TRBV7-9 and TRBJ1-2; weak D call: TRBD1 (6 bases). The germline V gene has CDR1 SEHNR and CDR2 FQNEAQ (reference sequence). There are 15 residues in the CDR3. Trimming removed 6 bases at V and 0 bases at J, with 14 bases between.

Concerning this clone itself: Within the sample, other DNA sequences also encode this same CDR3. The CDR3: CASSLGSNYGYTF. As DNA, the CDR3 is TGTGCCAGCAGCTTAGGGTCTAACTATGGCTACACCTTC. This chain joins TRBV11-2 and TRBJ1-2; D unclear. Germline CDR1 is SGHAT and CDR2 is FQNNGV. The CDR3 consists of 13 residues. Trimming stripped 1 base from V and 0 bases from J, with 3 bases between.